Listed below are T cell receptor beta chains from one sample, sequenced in a study of spatial heterogeneity in lung cancer. Using its own MiXCR run on the 5' RACE reads, TCRdb lists one record per CDR3 protein. The sample lists approximately 4,000 distinct CDR3 sequences; about 32% were seen once. Sequencing used lung tumor tissue, obtained at surgery. The source of these receptors is a male donor with early-stage non-small cell lung cancer. CDR3s include the opening cysteine and the closing phenylalanine or tryptophan. D genes are given only for firm matches. Not all rows give a size; the values are once, few, many and, for expanded clones, a class.

v_gene	d_gene	j_gene	abundance	CDR3aa	CDR3nt
TRBV11-2	.	TRBJ2-1	.	CASSPGSSTLNEQFF	TGTGCCAGCAGCCCCGGGTCTAGTACCCTCAATGAGCAGTTCTTC
TRBV21-1	.	TRBJ1-4	.	CASSNDRGLREKLFF	TGTGCCAGCAGCAATGACAGGGGGCTAAGAGAAAAACTGTTTTTT
TRBV29-1	.	TRBJ2-5	few	CSVDSLIKETQYF	TGCAGCGTTGATAGCCTGATCAAAGAGACCCAGTACTTC
TRBV19	.	TRBJ2-5	large	CASSTGTSETQYF	TGTGCCAGTAGTACCGGGACTTCTGAGACCCAGTACTTC
TRBV19	.	TRBJ2-6	once	CASSSAGGANVLTF	TGTGCCAGTAGTAGTGCGGGAGGGGCCAACGTCCTGACTTTC
TRBV12-3/TRBV12-4	TRBD2	TRBJ2-3	few	CASRLELAASTDTQYF	TGTGCCAGCAGACTAGAGCTAGCGGCAAGCACAGATACGCAGTATTTT
TRBV6-6	TRBD1	TRBJ2-1	few	CASSSPGQLYNEQFF	TGTGCCAGCAGTTCCCCGGGACAGCTTTACAATGAGCAGTTCTTC
TRBV3-1	.	TRBJ2-1	few	CASSQGLVQGRSYNEQFF	TGTGCCAGCAGCCAAGGGTTGGTACAGGGCCGATCCTACAATGAGCAGTTCTTC
TRBV18	.	TRBJ2-7	.	CASSPSTSSYEQYF	TGTGCCAGCTCACCCTCGACCAGCTCCTACGAGCAGTACTTC
TRBV7-9	TRBD2	TRBJ2-1	.	CASSVGGLAVMRNEQFF	TGTGCCAGCAGCGTAGGGGGACTAGCGGTTATGAGGAATGAGCAGTTCTTC
TRBV9	TRBD1	TRBJ2-4	.	CASSEDRGDIQYF	TGTGCCAGCAGCGAGGACAGGGGGGACATTCAGTACTTC
TRBV5-1	.	TRBJ2-5	medium-sized	CASSDGRVDETQYF	TGCGCCAGCAGCGACGGCAGGGTAGACGAGACCCAGTACTTC
TRBV7-9	.	TRBJ2-7	.	CASSLGTSEQYF	TGTGCCAGCAGCTTAGGAACGAGCGAGCAGTACTTC
TRBV28	.	TRBJ2-7	few	CASSSFWSRFYEQYF	TGTGCCAGCAGCTCCTTCTGGAGTCGTTTCTACGAGCAGTACTTC
TRBV12-3/TRBV12-4	.	TRBJ2-5	.	CASSLVEETQYF	TGTGCCAGCAGTTTAGTTGAAGAGACCCAGTACTTC
TRBV15	TRBD1	TRBJ2-7	.	CVTSREGQFYEQYF	TGTGTCACCAGCAGAGAGGGACAGTTCTACGAGCAGTACTTC
TRBV20-1	TRBD2	TRBJ2-5	.	CSARIGTSGTETQYF	TGCAGTGCTAGAATTGGGACTAGCGGGACTGAGACCCAGTACTTC
TRBV28	TRBD1	TRBJ1-4	medium-sized	CASSPWDRAVEKLFF	TGTGCCAGCAGTCCGTGGGACAGGGCAGTTGAAAAACTGTTTTTT
TRBV4-1	.	TRBJ2-3	once	CASSQEGSGTRRPDTQYF	TGCGCCAGCAGCCAAGAGGGATCCGGGACCCGGAGACCAGATACGCAGTATTTT
TRBV6-2/TRBV6-3	.	TRBJ2-5	.	CASSPGDGRGRETQYF	TGTGCCAGCAGCCCCGGTGACGGGAGAGGTCGAGAGACCCAGTACTTC
TRBV27	TRBD1	TRBJ2-3	.	CASTGTVTDTQYF	TGTGCCAGCACCGGGACAGTCACAGATACGCAGTATTTT
TRBV7-7	TRBD2	TRBJ2-1	.	CASSPTSGRFYNEQFF	TGTGCCAGCAGCCCAACTAGCGGGAGGTTCTACAATGAGCAGTTCTTC
TRBV5-5	.	TRBJ2-7	medium-sized	CASSLAIVGPNYEQYF	TGTGCCAGCAGCTTGGCCATTGTGGGACCCAACTACGAGCAGTACTTC
TRBV9	.	TRBJ2-3	.	CASSVPGTTSTDTQYF	TGTGCCAGCAGCGTACCCGGGACAACTAGCACAGATACGCAGTATTTT
TRBV6-5	TRBD1	TRBJ2-7	.	CASSAGTAYEQYF	TGTGCCAGCAGTGCCGGGACAGCCTACGAGCAGTACTTC
TRBV29-1	.	TRBJ1-1	.	CSVEGGRVDAEAFF	TGCAGCGTTGAGGGCGGACGGGTTGACGCTGAAGCTTTCTTT
TRBV2	.	TRBJ2-4	.	CASSGVYLEYF	TGTGCCAGCAGTGGAGTCTACCTTGAGTACTTC
TRBV3-1	TRBD1	TRBJ2-3	.	CASSQGTGADTQYF	TGTGCCAGCAGCCAAGGAACAGGGGCAGATACGCAGTATTTT
TRBV7-9	.	TRBJ2-1	.	CASSFEMVEQFF	TGTGCCAGCAGCTTCGAAATGGTTGAGCAGTTCTTC
TRBV19	.	TRBJ1-4	few	CARTPHRGEKLFF	TGTGCCAGAACCCCCCACCGGGGCGAAAAACTGTTTTTT